These 30 T cell receptor beta chains share one sample of origin, sequenced in a study of blood T cell repertoires in COVID-19. The protocol was immunoSEQ multiplex PCR, while the TCRdb copy is restricted to in-frame clones and leaves out a portion. Of approximately 160,000 clones in the sample, roughly four fifths were seen once. The sequenced sample was peripheral blood. These receptors were collected from a man aged 35 to 55 who had recovered from COVID-19.

About this clone: Germline and junction disagree at one end, which may indicate a read error. V and J are TRBV3-1 (or the pseudogene TRBV3-2) and TRBJ2-3; 7 bases line up with TRBD2. Germline loops: CDR1 LGHDT, CDR2 YNNKEL (reference sequence). The CDR3 totals 16 residues. The CDR3 DNA follows: TGTGCCAGCAGTCAAGCAGCCAGCGGGGTTTCAGATACGCAGTATTTT. The encoded protein is CASSQAASGVSDTQYF.

This rearrangement joins TRBV2 to TRBJ2-5, with D possibly matching TRBD2 (6 bases). V lost 2 bases and J lost 7, with 20 bases in between. The germline CDR1 and CDR2 sequences are SNHLY and FYNNEI. This CDR3 is 16 amino acids long. The CDR3 loop reads CASSEWRGLDAGTQYF. The DNA for the CDR3 is TGTGCCAGCAGTGAATGGCGGGGCCTTGACGCGGGGACCCAGTACTTC.

This chain joins TRBV19 and TRBJ2-6; a possible D gene is TRBD1 (6 bases). CDR3 size: 17 residues. Germline V CDR1 and CDR2: LNHDA, SQIVND (reference sequence). V shed 3 bases and J shed 0 bases, with 12 bases lying between them. CDR3 protein: CASSMDSLPSGANVLTF. CDR3 nucleotide sequence: TGTGCCAGTAGTATGGACAGTTTACCCTCTGGGGCCAACGTCCTGACTTTC.

In its sample, this clone was seen once. This chain joins TRBV6-5 and TRBJ1-2; 7 positions agree with TRBD1. This CDR3 region has 14 residues. V gave up 9 bases and J gave up 0 bases; unmatched junction bases: 7. Germline loops: CDR1 MNHEY, CDR2 SVGAGI. The CDR3 protein is CASLPGQTNYGYTF. The DNA for the CDR3 is TGTGCCAGTCTCCCGGGACAGACTAACTATGGCTACACCTTC.

This sequence joins TRBV29-1 and TRBJ2-2; 7 bases match TRBD1. V lost 6 bases to trimming and J lost 6 bases; unmatched junction nucleotides: 7. This CDR3 is 13 amino acids long. The V gene's germline CDR1 is SQVTM and CDR2 ANQGSEA. Here the CDR3 DNA reads TGCAGCGTAGTGGGACAGATCCCCGGGGAGCTGTTTTTT. Its protein product is CSVVGQIPGELFF.

V gene TRBV4-1 combines with J gene TRBJ1-2; TRBD1 is a possible D gene (5 bases). Trimming took off 1 base at V and 1 base at J, with 10 bases between the two ends. Per germline, CDR1 MGHRA and CDR2 YSYEKL. The CDR3 consists of 15 residues. CDR3 nucleotide sequence: TGCGCCAGCAGCCAAGGCAGGGCCCTTAACTATGGCTACACCTTC. Residues: CASSQGRALNYGYTF.

This chain links TRBV12-5 with TRBJ2-1; the D gene is possibly TRBD2 (7 bases). This CDR3 has 15 residues. The ends were cut back, 10 bases at V and 1 base at J, with 17 bases in the middle. Germline values: CDR1 LGHNT, CDR2 FRNRAP. DNA for the CDR3: TGTGCTATGGGGGGGGCGGGCCGATCCTACAATGAGCAGTTCTTC. This codes for CAMGGAGRSYNEQFF.

The rearrangement joins TRBV7-9 to TRBJ2-1; 10 bases line up with TRBD2. Germline V gives CDR1 SEHNR, CDR2 FQNEAQ (reference sequence). The CDR3 spans 16 residues. V was pared by 6 bases and J by 6 bases, with 11 bases of the junction left unmatched. CDR3: CASSPHTGTSVNEQFF. The CDR3 DNA is TGTGCCAGCAGTCCTCACACCGGGACTAGCGTCAATGAGCAGTTCTTC.

The V call is TRBV10-3, the J call TRBJ1-2; D unresolved. The germline CDR1 and CDR2 sequences are ENHRY and SYGVKD. The length of the CDR3 is 17 residues. V was cut by 8 bases and J by 0 bases, with 22 bases left in between. CDR3 DNA: TGTGCCATCGTCGGGGAGGCCCCGGATCGATCTAACTATGGCTACACCTTC. Amino acids: CAIVGEAPDRSNYGYTF.

The V call is TRBV30, the J call TRBJ2-3, with D possibly matching TRBD1 (6 bases). With 3 bases removed from V and 5 bases from J, the gap between germline ends came to 15 bases. Germline V gene sequence: CDR1 GTSNPN, CDR2 SVGIG (reference sequence). The CDR3 is 14 residues long. CDR3 sequence reads: CAWREAGALDTQYF. The CDR3 coding sequence is TGTGCCTGGAGGGAAGCAGGGGCCCTAGATACGCAGTATTTT.

V is TRBV5-4 and J is TRBJ2-7, with D perhaps matching TRBD2 (7 bases). Germline assignment: CDR1 SGHNT and CDR2 YYREEE (reference sequence). The germline V and J ends were trimmed by 4 bases and 4 bases, with 21 bases remaining between them. The CDR3 loop spans 16 amino acids. The CDR3: CASSLRLAPGAYEQYF. CDR3 nucleotides: TGTGCCAGCAGCCTCCGACTAGCACCGGGGGCTTACGAGCAGTACTTC.

The CDR3 loop is CASSTGTGDNYGYTF. DNA for the CDR3: TGTGCCAGCAGTACCGGGACAGGGGATAACTATGGCTACACCTTC. The chain uses TRBV4-2 and TRBJ1-2, with 10 bases that match TRBD1. CDR1 and CDR2 (germline): LGHNA, YNFKEQ. The CDR3 sequence is 15 residues long. With V trimmed by 6 bases and J by 1 base, 5 bases remained unmatched.

This CDR3 reads CASSTHIAGGGTDTQYF. In DNA form, the CDR3 reads TGTGCCAGCAGCACTCATATAGCGGGAGGGGGCACAGATACGCAGTATTTT. This chain connects TRBV3-1 (or the pseudogene TRBV3-2) to TRBJ2-3; 11 nucleotides line up with TRBD2. Trimming at V came to 5 bases and at J to 1 base, leaving 8 bases not matched to a gene. The CDR3 is 17 residues long. Germline V CDR1 and CDR2: LGHDT, YNNKEL (reference sequence).

V gene TRBV6-5 combines with J gene TRBJ1-3; TRBD1 might be the D (5 bases). Germline loops: CDR1 MNHEY, CDR2 SVGAGI. This CDR3 spans 15 amino acids. Trimming removed 7 bases at V and 2 bases at J, with 15 bases between. CDR3 coding DNA: TGTGCCAGCACGGAGGGGCCAGGGACTGGAAACACCATATATTTT. This translates into CASTEGPGTGNTIYF.

V gene TRBV20-1 combines with J gene TRBJ2-1; weak D call: TRBD2 (6 bases). The germline V and J ends were trimmed by 3 bases and 0 bases, with 9 bases remaining between them. Germline values: CDR1 DFQATT, CDR2 SNEGSKA (reference sequence). This CDR3 has 14 residues. CDR3: CSASGGSSYNEQFF. As DNA, the CDR3 is TGCAGTGCTAGTGGAGGGAGCTCCTACAATGAGCAGTTCTTC.

This chain uses TRBV6-2 or TRBV6-3 with TRBJ1-5; perhaps TRBD1 as D (5 bases). The CDR3 runs 13 residues. Germline assignment: CDR1 MNHEY and CDR2 SVGEGT. With 4 bases removed from V and 16 bases from J, the gap between germline ends came to 20 bases. CDR3 protein: CASSLILDTDTHF. The DNA for the CDR3 is TGTGCCAGCAGTTTAATCCTGGACACCGACACTCATTTT.

This rearrangement joins TRBV18 to TRBJ1-1, with 12 bases aligning to TRBD1. The length of the CDR3 is 18 residues. J lost 0 bases, V lost 4 bases, and 9 bases had no gene match. The V gene's germline CDR1 is KGHSH and CDR2 LQKENI. The CDR3 protein is CASSLVRDRGPMNTEAFF. CDR3 in DNA: TGTGCCAGCTCACTTGTAAGGGACAGGGGGCCCATGAACACTGAAGCTTTCTTT. Complete variable domain (other parts from reference TRBV18 and TRBJ1-1): NAGVMQNPRHLVRRRGQEARLRCSPMKGHSHVYWYRQLPEEGLKFMVYLQKENIIDESGMPKERFSAEFPKEGPSILRIQQVVRGDSAAYFCASSLVRDRGPMNTEAFFGQGTRLTVV.

The chain joins TRBV11-2 to TRBJ1-1, with D possibly being TRBD1 (5 bases). Germline V CDR1 and CDR2: SGHAT, FQNNGV. V was clipped by 8 bases and J by 4 bases, with 14 bases between them. This CDR3 has 13 residues. CDR3 sequence reads: CASSPSGGTEAFF. The CDR3 DNA reads as TGTGCCAGCTCACCCTCGGGGGGCACTGAAGCTTTCTTT. The variable domain in full, with the rest retrieved from reference TRBV11-2 and TRBJ1-1, is EAGVAQSPRYKIIEKRQSVAFWCNPISGHATLYWYQQILGQGPKLLIQFQNNGVVDDSQLPKDRFSAERLKGVDSTLKIQPAKLEDSAVYLCASSPSGGTEAFFGQGTRLTVV.

This clone was detected only a few times. This chain links TRBV18 with TRBJ2-3; perhaps TRBD2 as D (6 bases). This CDR3 has 16 residues. The germline CDR1 and CDR2 sequences are KGHSH and LQKENI. V was shortened by 6 bases and J by 2 bases, with 18 bases between the two germline ends. Here the CDR3 DNA reads TGTGCCAGCTCGGACGTGTTGGCGGGAAACACAGATACGCAGTATTTT. Translated, it gives CASSDVLAGNTDTQYF.

The chain couples TRBV18 to TRBJ1-1; no reliable D call. Trimming left V 3 bases short and J 7 bases short, with 12 bases between. Germline CDR1 is KGHSH and CDR2 is LQKENI. The CDR3 loop spans 13 amino acids. CDR3 protein: CASSPRRRDEAFF. CDR3 bases: TGTGCCAGCTCACCTAGGAGGAGGGATGAAGCTTTCTTT.

This rearrangement joins TRBV11-2 to TRBJ2-1, with TRBD2 matching over 10 bases. J lost 7 bases, V lost 6 bases, and 12 bases had no gene match. The CDR3 length is 16 residues. CDR1 SGHAT and CDR2 FQNNGV come from the germline V gene. The CDR3 loop is CASSPQSGGAGNEQFF. Here the CDR3 DNA reads TGTGCCAGCAGTCCGCAAAGCGGGGGGGCAGGGAATGAGCAGTTCTTC.

Only a few counts were recorded for this clone. The V and J genes are TRBV20-1 and TRBJ2-7; possibly TRBD2 for D (7 bases). This CDR3 comprises 15 residues. Germline CDR1 DFQATT, CDR2 SNEGSKA (reference sequence). V gave up 3 bases and J gave up 7 bases, with 22 bases separating them. The DNA for the CDR3 is TGCAGTGCTAGTAGGGGGGCGGGAGAGGGTATTGAGCAGTACTTC. It translates to CSASRGAGEGIEQYF.

The chain couples TRBV12-3 or TRBV12-4 to TRBJ2-7; D is perhaps TRBD1 (6 bases). This CDR3 region has 11 residues. Trimming removed 4 bases from V and 7 bases from J, with 8 bases in between. The chain's CDR3 is CASSSGAEQYF. DNA of the CDR3: TGTGCCAGCAGTTCAGGGGCTGAGCAGTACTTC.

The chain combines TRBV5-4 with TRBJ2-7, with 9 bases fitting TRBD2. J was trimmed by 5 bases and V by 4 bases; bases with no gene match: 10. Germline V CDR1 and CDR2: SGHNT, YYREEE (reference sequence). This CDR3 contains 15 residues. The CDR3 reads CASSKGTSYGNEQYF. In nucleotides, the CDR3 is TGTGCCAGCAGCAAAGGGACTAGCTACGGAAACGAGCAGTACTTC.

This clone was picked up a small number of times. The chain's CDR3 is CASSTRGQGHGYTF. The DNA for the CDR3 is TGTGCCAGCAGTACGCGGGGACAGGGCCATGGCTACACCTTC. The chain carries TRBV7-2 and TRBJ1-2; 9 bases line up with TRBD1. Germline CDR1 SGHTA, CDR2 FQGNSA. V lost 6 bases, J lost 6 bases, and 8 bases stayed unmatched. This CDR3 comprises 14 residues.

The chain carries TRBV7-9 and TRBJ2-7; TRBD1 might be the D (6 bases). V was pared by 3 bases and J by 7 bases, with 13 bases between. Germline V CDR1 and CDR2: SEHNR, FQNEAQ (reference sequence). This CDR3 has 13 amino acids. DNA of the CDR3: TGTGCCAGCAGCTTCGCCGACAGGCGGGAGCAGTACTTC. Protein: CASSFADRREQYF.

The chain recombines TRBV6-5 with TRBJ2-7; the match to TRBD1 covers 8 bases. Unmatched junction bases numbered 10, after V lost 0 bases and J lost 6 bases. From germline, CDR1 is MNHEY and CDR2 SVGAGI. This CDR3 region has 16 residues. CDR3 residues: CASSYSWTGQGGEQYF. The CDR3 nucleotides are TGTGCCAGCAGTTACTCGTGGACCGGACAGGGAGGCGAGCAGTACTTC.

The CDR3 here is CASRGGALANEKLFF. CDR3 nucleotides: TGTGCCAGTAGAGGGGGGGCGTTAGCTAATGAAAAACTGTTTTTT. The chain couples TRBV19 to TRBJ1-4, with a weak D call TRBD1 (6 bases). The germline V and J ends were trimmed by 6 bases and 3 bases, with 14 bases remaining between them. The CDR3 is 15 residues long. Per germline, CDR1 LNHDA and CDR2 SQIVND (reference sequence).

The rearrangement links TRBV7-2 to TRBJ2-3; tentatively, D is TRBD1 (6 bases). The CDR3 has 17 amino acids. Trimming pared 2 bases from V and 4 bases from J, leaving 19 bases between. The germline CDR1 and CDR2 sequences are SGHTA and FQGNSA. The CDR3 region is CASSLLGGRGSADTQYF. The CDR3 DNA reads TGTGCCAGCAGCTTATTAGGAGGTAGGGGGTCCGCAGATACGCAGTATTTT.

V is TRBV9 and J is TRBJ1-6, with D tentatively TRBD1 (5 bases). CDR3 length equals 17 residues. V was cut by 2 bases and J by 5 bases, with 17 bases left in between. In germline, CDR1 is SGDLS, CDR2 YYNGEE. The CDR3 reads CASSVGGIKENNSPLHF. The CDR3 DNA follows: TGTGCCAGCAGCGTTGGGGGGATAAAGGAGAATAATTCACCCCTCCACTTT.